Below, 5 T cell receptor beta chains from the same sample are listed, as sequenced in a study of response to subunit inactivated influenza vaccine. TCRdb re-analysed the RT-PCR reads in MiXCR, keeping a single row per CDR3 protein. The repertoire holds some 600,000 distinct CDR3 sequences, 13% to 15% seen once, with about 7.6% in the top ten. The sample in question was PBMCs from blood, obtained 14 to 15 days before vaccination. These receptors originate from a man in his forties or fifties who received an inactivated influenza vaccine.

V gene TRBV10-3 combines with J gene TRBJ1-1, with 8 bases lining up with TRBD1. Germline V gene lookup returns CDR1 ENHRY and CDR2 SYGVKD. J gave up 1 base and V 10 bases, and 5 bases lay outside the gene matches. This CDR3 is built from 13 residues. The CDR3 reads CASLDRENTEAFF. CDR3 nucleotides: TGTGCCAGCTTGGACAGGGAGAACACTGAAGCTTTCTTT.

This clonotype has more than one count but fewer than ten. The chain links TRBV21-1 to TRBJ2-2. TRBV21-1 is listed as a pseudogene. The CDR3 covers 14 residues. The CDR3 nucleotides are TGTGCCTCCACCAGGAGACGCGGCACCGGGGAGCTGTTTTTT. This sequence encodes CASTRRRGTGELFF.

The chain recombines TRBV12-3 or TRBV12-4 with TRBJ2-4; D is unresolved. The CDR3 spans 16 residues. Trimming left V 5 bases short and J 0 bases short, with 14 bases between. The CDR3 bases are TGTGCCAGCAGTATTCTAGGCGAGAGAGCCAAAAACATTCAGTACTTC. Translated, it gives CASSILGERAKNIQYF.

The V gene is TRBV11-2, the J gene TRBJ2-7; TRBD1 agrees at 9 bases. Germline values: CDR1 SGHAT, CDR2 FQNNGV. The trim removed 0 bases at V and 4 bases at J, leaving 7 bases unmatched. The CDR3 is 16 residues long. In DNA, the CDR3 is TGTGCCAGCAGCTTAGACTCGGGACAGGGTAGGTACGAGCAGTACTTC. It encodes CASSLDSGQGRYEQYF. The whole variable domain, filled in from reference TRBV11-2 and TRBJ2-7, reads EAGVAQSPRYKIIEKRQSVAFWCNPISGHATLYWYQQILGQGPKLLIQFQNNGVVDDSQLPKDRFSAERLKGVDSTLKIQPAKLEDSAVYLCASSLDSGQGRYEQYFGPGTRLTVT.

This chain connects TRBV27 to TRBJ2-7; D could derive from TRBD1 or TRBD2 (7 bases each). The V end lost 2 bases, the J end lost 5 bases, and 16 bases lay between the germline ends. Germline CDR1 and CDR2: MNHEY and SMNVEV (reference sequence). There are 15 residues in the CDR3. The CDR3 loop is CASSLRQGGNDEQYF. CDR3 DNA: TGTGCCAGCAGTTTAAGGCAGGGGGGGAACGACGAGCAGTACTTC.